The rows below give T cell receptor beta chains drawn from one sample of a study of graft-versus-host responses after intestinal transplantation. Only in-frame clones appear in the TCRdb table, and some are missing; sequencing was by immunoSEQ multiplex PCR. The sample includes tens of thousands of clones, approximately 90% of them seen just once. Antigens of these TCRs are unknown. Material: unstimulated CD4+ T cells sorted from spleen or lymph node cells, obtained before transplant. Source of these receptors: a human donor who was the organ donor for an intestinal transplant. CDR3s include the opening cysteine and the closing phenylalanine or tryptophan. D genes are given only for firm matches.

j_gene: TRBJ2-1
d_gene: TRBD2
v_gene: TRBV5-1
CDR3nt: TGCGCCAGCAGCTTTGGGACTAGCGTCCACAATGAGCAGTTCTTC
CDR3aa: CASSFGTSVHNEQFF

j_gene: TRBJ2-1
d_gene: TRBD2
v_gene: TRBV5-1
CDR3nt: TGCGCCAGCAGCTTGGAACTAGCGGGAGTTGGTGACAATGAGCAGTTCTTC
CDR3aa: CASSLELAGVGDNEQFF

j_gene: TRBJ2-2
d_gene: .
v_gene: TRBV18
CDR3nt: TGTGCCAGCTCACCACTACGGACAGATAACACCGGGGAGCTGTTTTTT
CDR3aa: CASSPLRTDNTGELFF

j_gene: TRBJ2-1
d_gene: TRBD2
v_gene: TRBV5-6
CDR3nt: TGTGCCAGCAGCTTGCCGGGGACTAGCGGGGGGGATGAGCAGTTCTTC
CDR3aa: CASSLPGTSGGDEQFF

j_gene: TRBJ1-3
d_gene: TRBD1
v_gene: TRBV29-1
CDR3nt: TGCAGCGTTGCAACAGGGGGCTCTGGAAACACCATATATTTT
CDR3aa: CSVATGGSGNTIYF

j_gene: TRBJ1-2
d_gene: TRBD1
v_gene: TRBV27
CDR3nt: TGTGCCAGCAGTTCCACCCGTCCGGGACAGGGGTTCTATGGCTACACCTTC
CDR3aa: CASSSTRPGQGFYGYTF

j_gene: TRBJ2-7
d_gene: TRBD2
v_gene: TRBV6-4
CDR3nt: TGTGCCACCTGGACTAGCCCTAAACTCAGGGGAGTAGTGGAGCAGTACTTC
CDR3aa: CATWTSPKLRGVVEQYF

j_gene: TRBJ2-2
d_gene: TRBD2
v_gene: TRBV28
CDR3nt: TGTGCCAGCGAGGGAGGGCCCGCGAACACCGGGGAGCTGTTTTTT
CDR3aa: CASEGGPANTGELFF

j_gene: TRBJ2-2
d_gene: TRBD2
v_gene: TRBV11-3
CDR3nt: TGTGCCAGCAGCTCTCCTAGTCCGACTAGCGGGAGGACGAACACCGGGGAGCTGTTTTTT
CDR3aa: CASSSPSPTSGRTNTGELFF

j_gene: TRBJ1-6
d_gene: .
v_gene: TRBV15
CDR3nt: TGTGCCTCCAGCAGGACCTTCGACAGTATTAATTCACCCCTCCACTTT
CDR3aa: CASSRTFDSINSPLHF

j_gene: TRBJ2-7
d_gene: .
v_gene: TRBV4-2
CDR3nt: TGTGCCAGCAGCCAAGAAGGGGTAGGACAGTTTCTCAACTACGAGCAGTACTTC
CDR3aa: CASSQEGVGQFLNYEQYF

j_gene: TRBJ2-7
d_gene: .
v_gene: TRBV5-1
CDR3nt: TGCGCCAGCAGCGACGAGGGCTACGAGCAGTACTTC
CDR3aa: CASSDEGYEQYF

j_gene: TRBJ2-5
d_gene: TRBD2
v_gene: TRBV27
CDR3nt: TGTGCCAGCAGTTTATCAGGGCTAGCGGGAGCTGTATACGAGACCCAGTACTTC
CDR3aa: CASSLSGLAGAVYETQYF

j_gene: TRBJ2-3
d_gene: TRBD2
v_gene: TRBV11-3
CDR3nt: TGTGCCAGCAGCACCCCTACCGGACTAGCGGGGGGGAGCACAGATACGCAGTATTTT
CDR3aa: CASSTPTGLAGGSTDTQYF

j_gene: TRBJ2-7
d_gene: TRBD2
v_gene: TRBV7-8
CDR3nt: TGTGCCAGCAGCTTACCGGGACTAGCGGGGCCATTTACCTACGAGCAGTACTTC
CDR3aa: CASSLPGLAGPFTYEQYF